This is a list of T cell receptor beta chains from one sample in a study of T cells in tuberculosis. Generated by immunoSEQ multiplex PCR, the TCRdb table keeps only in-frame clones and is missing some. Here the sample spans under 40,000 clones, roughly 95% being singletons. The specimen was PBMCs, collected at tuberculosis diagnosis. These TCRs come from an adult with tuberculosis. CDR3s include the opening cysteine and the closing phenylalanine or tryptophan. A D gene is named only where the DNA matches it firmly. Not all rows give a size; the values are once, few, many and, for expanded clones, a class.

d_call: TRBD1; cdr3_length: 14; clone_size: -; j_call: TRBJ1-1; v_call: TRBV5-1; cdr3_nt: TGCGCCAGCAGCTTGGGACAGGGGGCCACTGAAGCTTTCTTT; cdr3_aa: CASSLGQGATEAFF
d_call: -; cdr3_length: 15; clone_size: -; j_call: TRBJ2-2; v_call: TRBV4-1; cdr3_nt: TGCGCCAGCAGCCAAGTCCAGGCAGGGACCGGGGAGCTGTTTTTT; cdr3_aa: CASSQVQAGTGELFF
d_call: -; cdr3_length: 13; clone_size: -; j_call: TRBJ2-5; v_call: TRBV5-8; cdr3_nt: TGTGCCAGCAGACCACACGGAGGGGAGACCCAGTACTTC; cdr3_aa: CASRPHGGETQYF
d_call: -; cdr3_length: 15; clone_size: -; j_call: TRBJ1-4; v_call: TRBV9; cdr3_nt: TGTGCCAGCAGCCCTTGGGGGGGGCGAAGGGAAAAACTGTTTTTT; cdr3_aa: CASSPWGGRREKLFF
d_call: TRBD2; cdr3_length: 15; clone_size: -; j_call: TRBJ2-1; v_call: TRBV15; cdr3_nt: TGTGCCACCAGCAGAGACTCGCGGGGGGAATTTGAGCAGTTCTTC; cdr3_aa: CATSRDSRGEFEQFF
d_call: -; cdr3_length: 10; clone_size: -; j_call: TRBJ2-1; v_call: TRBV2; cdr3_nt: TGTGCCAGCACAGACAATGAGCAGTTCTTC; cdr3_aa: CASTDNEQFF
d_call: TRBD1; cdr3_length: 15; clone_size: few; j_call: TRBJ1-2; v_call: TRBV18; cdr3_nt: TGTGCCAGCTCACCGACGGCAGGGGGTAACTATGGCTACACCTTC; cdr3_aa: CASSPTAGGNYGYTF
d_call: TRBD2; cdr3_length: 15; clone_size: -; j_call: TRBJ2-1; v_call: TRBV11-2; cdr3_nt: TGTGCCAGCAGCTTTAGCGGGGGGGCCTACAATGAGCAGTTCTTC; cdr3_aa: CASSFSGGAYNEQFF
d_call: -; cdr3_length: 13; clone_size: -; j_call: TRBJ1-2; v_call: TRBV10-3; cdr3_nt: TGTGCCATCAGTGAGTCGTTAGGGGATGGCTACACCTTC; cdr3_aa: CAISESLGDGYTF
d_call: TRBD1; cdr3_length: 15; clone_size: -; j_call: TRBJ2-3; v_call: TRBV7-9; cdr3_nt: TGTGCCAGCAGCTGGACAGGGAAGCGCTCAGATACGCAGTATTTT; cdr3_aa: CASSWTGKRSDTQYF
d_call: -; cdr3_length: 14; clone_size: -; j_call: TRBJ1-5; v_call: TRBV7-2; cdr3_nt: TGTGCCAGCAGCCACGAACTGATGTTCCAGCCCCAGCATTTT; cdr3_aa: CASSHELMFQPQHF
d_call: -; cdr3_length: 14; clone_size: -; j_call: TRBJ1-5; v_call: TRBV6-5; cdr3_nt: TGTGCCAGCAGTAACGGTGGGCGCCGACAGCCCCAGCATTTT; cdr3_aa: CASSNGGRRQPQHF
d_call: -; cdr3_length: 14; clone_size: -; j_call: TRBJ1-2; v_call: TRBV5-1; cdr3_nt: TGCGCCAGCAGCTTGCGCAGGGGTATATATGGCTACACCTTC; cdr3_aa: CASSLRRGIYGYTF
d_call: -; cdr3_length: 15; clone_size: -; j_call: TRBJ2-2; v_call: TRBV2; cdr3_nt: TGTGCCAGCAGACCAAGGGAGTTGTACACCGGGGAGCTGTTTTTT; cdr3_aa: CASRPRELYTGELFF
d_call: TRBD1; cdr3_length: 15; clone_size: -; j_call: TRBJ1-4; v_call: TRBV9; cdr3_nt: TGTGCCAGCAGCCCGAACAGGGGTACTAATGAAAAACTGTTTTTT; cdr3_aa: CASSPNRGTNEKLFF
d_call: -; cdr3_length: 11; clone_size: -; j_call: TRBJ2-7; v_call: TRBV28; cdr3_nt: TGTGCCAGCAGTTCCGAGTACGAGCAGTACTTC; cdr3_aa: CASSSEYEQYF
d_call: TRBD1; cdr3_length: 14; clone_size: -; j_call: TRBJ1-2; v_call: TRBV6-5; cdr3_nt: TGTGCCAGCAGTTACGGGACAGAGACTTATGGCTACACCTTC; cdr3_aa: CASSYGTETYGYTF
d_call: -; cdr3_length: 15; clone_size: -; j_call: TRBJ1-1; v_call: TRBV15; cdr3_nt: TGTGCCACCAGCAGGGGGGTGGGATTACAGGGTAAGGCTTTCTTT; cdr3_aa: CATSRGVGLQGKAFF
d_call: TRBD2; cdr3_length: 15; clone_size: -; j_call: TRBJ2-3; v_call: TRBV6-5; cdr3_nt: TGTGCCAGCAGTTACTCCCTCGGGGGGGGAGGGACGCAGTATTTT; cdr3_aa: CASSYSLGGGGTQYF
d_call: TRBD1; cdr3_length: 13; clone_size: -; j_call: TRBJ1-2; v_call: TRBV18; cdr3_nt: TGTGCCAGCTCAACTGGACAGGACTATGGCTACACCTTC; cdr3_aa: CASSTGQDYGYTF
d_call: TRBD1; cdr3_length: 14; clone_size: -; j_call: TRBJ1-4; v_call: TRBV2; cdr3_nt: TGTGCCAGCAGGACAGGGGTTGCTAATGAAAAACTGTTTTTT; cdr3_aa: CASRTGVANEKLFF
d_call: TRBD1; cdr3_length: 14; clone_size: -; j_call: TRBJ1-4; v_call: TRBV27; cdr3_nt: TGTGCCAGCAGTTTAACAGGGGATAATGAAAAACTGTTTTTT; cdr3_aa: CASSLTGDNEKLFF
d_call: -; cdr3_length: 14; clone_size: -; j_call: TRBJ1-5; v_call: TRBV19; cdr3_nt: TGTGCCAGTAGTATAGGACGGCAGGGGCAGCCCCAGCATTTT; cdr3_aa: CASSIGRQGQPQHF
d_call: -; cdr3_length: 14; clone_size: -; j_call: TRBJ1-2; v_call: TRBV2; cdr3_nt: TGTGCCAGCAAGGAGACAGAATCAAACTATGGCTACACCTTC; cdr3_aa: CASKETESNYGYTF
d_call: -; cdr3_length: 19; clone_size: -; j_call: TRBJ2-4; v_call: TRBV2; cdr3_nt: TGTGCCAGCAGCGAATCCCCCCTGCAACGGGGGGCCGCGAAAAACATTCAGTACTTC; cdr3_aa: CASSESPLQRGAAKNIQYF
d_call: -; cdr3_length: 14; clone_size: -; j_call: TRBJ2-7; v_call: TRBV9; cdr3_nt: TGTGCCAGCAGCCCTCGTGAGTCTCGGTACGAGCAGTACTTC; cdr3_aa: CASSPRESRYEQYF
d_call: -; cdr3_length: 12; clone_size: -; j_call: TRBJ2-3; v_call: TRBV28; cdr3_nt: TGTGCCAGCCGTCCCCCGGGAGATACGCAGTATTTT; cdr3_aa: CASRPPGDTQYF
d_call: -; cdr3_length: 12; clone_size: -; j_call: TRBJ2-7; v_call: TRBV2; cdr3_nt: TGTGCCAGCACTATCGAATACTACGAGCAGTACTTC; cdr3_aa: CASTIEYYEQYF
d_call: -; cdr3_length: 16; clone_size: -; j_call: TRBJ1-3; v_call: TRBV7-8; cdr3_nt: TGTGCCAGCAGCTCAAGCAGGGTGCCCCAGGGAAACACCATATATTTT; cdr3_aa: CASSSSRVPQGNTIYF
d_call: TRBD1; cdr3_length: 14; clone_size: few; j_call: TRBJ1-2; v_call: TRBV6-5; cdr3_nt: TGTGCCAGCAGTTACGGACAGGGGACGTCTGGCTACACCTTC; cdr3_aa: CASSYGQGTSGYTF
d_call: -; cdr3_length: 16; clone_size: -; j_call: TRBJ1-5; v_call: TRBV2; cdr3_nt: TGTGCCAGCAGTGCCGGACAGACGAGAGTAAATCAGCCCCAGCATTTT; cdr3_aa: CASSAGQTRVNQPQHF
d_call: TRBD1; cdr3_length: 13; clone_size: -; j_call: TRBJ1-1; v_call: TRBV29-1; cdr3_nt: TGCAGCGTTCAAGGACAGGCTCAGGCTGAAGCTTTCTTT; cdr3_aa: CSVQGQAQAEAFF
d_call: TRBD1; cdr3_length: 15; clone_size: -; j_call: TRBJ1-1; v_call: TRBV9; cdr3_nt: TGTGCCAGCAGCCCCCGGGACAGGGTTCATACTGAAGCTTTCTTT; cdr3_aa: CASSPRDRVHTEAFF
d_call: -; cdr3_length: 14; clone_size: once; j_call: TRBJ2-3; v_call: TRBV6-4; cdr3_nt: TGTGCCAGCAGTGACTCGCGGGGCACAGATACGCAGTATTTT; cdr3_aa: CASSDSRGTDTQYF
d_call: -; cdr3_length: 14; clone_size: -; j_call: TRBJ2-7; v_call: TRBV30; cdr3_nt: TGTGCCTGGACCTCCAGGGTGAGTTCCTACGAGCAGTACTTC; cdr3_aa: CAWTSRVSSYEQYF
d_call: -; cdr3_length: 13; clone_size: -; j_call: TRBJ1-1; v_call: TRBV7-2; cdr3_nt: TGTGCCAGCAGCCGCTTCAGGGTGACTGAAGCTTTCTTT; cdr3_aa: CASSRFRVTEAFF
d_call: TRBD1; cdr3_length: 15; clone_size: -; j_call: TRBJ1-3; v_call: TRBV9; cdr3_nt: TGTGCCAGCAGCTTGGGACAGTACTCTGGAAACACCATATATTTT; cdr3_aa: CASSLGQYSGNTIYF
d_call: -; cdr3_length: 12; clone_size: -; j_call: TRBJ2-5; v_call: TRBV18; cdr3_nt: TGTGCCAGCTCACCCGGTGCAGAGACCCAGTACTTC; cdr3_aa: CASSPGAETQYF
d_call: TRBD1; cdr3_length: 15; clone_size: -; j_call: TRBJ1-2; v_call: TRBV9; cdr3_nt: TGTGCCAGCAGCGTAGTAGGGGGCGCGGGCTATGGCTACACCTTC; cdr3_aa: CASSVVGGAGYGYTF
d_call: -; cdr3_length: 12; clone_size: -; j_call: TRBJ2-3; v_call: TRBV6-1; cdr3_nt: TGTGCCAGCAGCTTCAGCACAGATACGCAGTATTTT; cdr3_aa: CASSFSTDTQYF